Reported below is one TCR beta chain. Its antigen remains unidentified. The sample's time point: after dendritic cell vaccination, including at tumor progression/relapse. The PCR used 60 V beta and 13 J beta primers. Using immunoSEQ multiplex PCR, the repertoire was profiled, and TCRdb retains in-frame clones only, with some absent. Of tens of thousands of clones in the sample, roughly 80% were seen once. CDR3 size: 15 residues. CDR1 SEHNR and CDR2 FQNEAQ come from the germline V gene (reference sequence). V shed 2 bases and J shed 1 base, with 11 bases lying between them. The data originate from a study of glioma-infiltrating T cells after dendritic cell vaccination. Study-wide context: The vaccine used monocyte-derived dendritic cells pulsed overnight with autologous tumor lysate.

Study conclusions and caveats: Higher TCR clonality did not directly relate to longer survival.

The chain is built from TRBV7-9 and TRBJ1-1, with TRBD1 as a possible D gene (5 bases). Here the sequenced sample was blood, taken after dendritic cell vaccination. This clonotype was sampled from a human donor with glioblastoma. The CDR3 loop reads CASSLQGVRNTEAFF. CDR3 nucleotides: TGTGCCAGCAGCTTACAAGGGGTTAGGAACACTGAAGCTTTCTTT.